The source of this TCR beta chain is a study of human versus mouse CDR3 diversity and MHC coevolution. Overall study: Reportedly, immunoSEQ detects one in 200,000 T cells with minimized PCR bias.

Notes on the study in general: In humans, T-cell selection involved six or seven MHC II alleles. Clonal inequality was lowest in most of the three human donors. Human CDR3s averaged more deletions and insertions than mouse CDR3s.

Points on this clone: The antigen is undetermined.

Sequencing was performed with immunoSEQ multiplex PCR; in TCRdb, only in-frame clones are kept and a portion is missing. Among tens of thousands of clones listed, approximately 92% were seen once. The CDR3 loop spans 15 amino acids. Trimming cost V 7 bases and J 4 bases, with 19 bases left between them. Germline CDR1 reads MNHNS; CDR2 reads SASEGT. V usage is TRBV6-1 and J usage is TRBJ1-2, with D unclear. The sequencing input was naive CD4+ T cells from blood. Described subset: CD45RO-negative CD62L-positive naive CD4 T cells. The TCR originated in a person aged 30-70 years in good health. The CDR3 loop is CASIVAVLGSYGYTF. Written as DNA, the CDR3 is TGTGCCAGCATCGTCGCGGTGTTGGGGAGCTATGGCTACACCTTC.